This T cell receptor beta chain was profiled in a study of identical twins. Study-level results: It was cross-sectional statistical analysis, not following the same donors, that the conclusions relied on. A partial confounding effect on zero-insertion analyses could come from invariant MAIT and iNKT cells.

In regard to this clonotype: Antigen: not known.

Template switching, a step in the protocol, added a universal primer site, and cDNA carried unique molecular identifiers. TCRdb passed the 5' RACE reads through MiXCR, listing each CDR3 protein once. The table includes under 1 million distinct CDR3 sequences, 10% to 15% detected once. V lost 5 bases and J 1 base, leaving 12 bases between the germline ends. CDR1 is SGHTA, CDR2 FQGNSA, per germline. This CDR3 is built from 15 residues. These data were also filed under a second study, of yellow fever vaccine responses in identical twins.

Sequencing used PBMCs. V usage is TRBV7-2 and J usage is TRBJ2-1, with D possibly being TRBD2 (6 bases). This TCR came from a woman under 30 in good health. CDR3 protein: CASSGGKGSYNEQFF. Here the CDR3 DNA reads TGTGCCAGCAGCGGAGGGAAGGGGTCCTACAATGAGCAGTTCTTC.